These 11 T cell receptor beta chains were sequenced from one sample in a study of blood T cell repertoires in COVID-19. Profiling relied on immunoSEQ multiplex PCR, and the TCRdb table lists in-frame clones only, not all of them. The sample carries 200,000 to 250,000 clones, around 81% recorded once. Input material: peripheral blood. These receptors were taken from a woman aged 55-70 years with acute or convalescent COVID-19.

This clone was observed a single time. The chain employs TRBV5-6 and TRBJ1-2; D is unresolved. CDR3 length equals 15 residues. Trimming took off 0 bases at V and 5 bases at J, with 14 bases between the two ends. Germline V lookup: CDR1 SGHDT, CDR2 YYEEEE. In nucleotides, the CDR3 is TGTGCCAGCAGCTTGGAGGTACGGAGAGGGTATGGCTACACCTTC. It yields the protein CASSLEVRRGYGYTF. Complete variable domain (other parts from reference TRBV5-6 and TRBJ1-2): DAGVTQSPTHLIKTRGQQVTLRCSPKSGHDTVSWYQQALGQGPQFIFQYYEEEERQRGNFPDRFSGHQFPNYSSELNVNALLLGDSALYLCASSLEVRRGYGYTFGSGTRLTVV.

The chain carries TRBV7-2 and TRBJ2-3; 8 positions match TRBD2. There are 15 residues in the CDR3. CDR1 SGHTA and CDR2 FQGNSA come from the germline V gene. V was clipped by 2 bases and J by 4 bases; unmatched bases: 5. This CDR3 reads CASSLTGGASDTQYF. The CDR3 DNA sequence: TGTGCCAGCAGCTTAACGGGGGGGGCGTCAGATACGCAGTATTTT.

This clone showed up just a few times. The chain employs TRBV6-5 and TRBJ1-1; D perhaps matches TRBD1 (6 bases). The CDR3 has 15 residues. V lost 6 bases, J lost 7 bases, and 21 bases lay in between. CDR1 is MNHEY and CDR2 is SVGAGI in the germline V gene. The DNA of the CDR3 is TGTGCCAGCAGGAGGGGGTTGGAGGAATCAAATGAAGCTTTCTTT. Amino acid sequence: CASRRGLEESNEAFF.

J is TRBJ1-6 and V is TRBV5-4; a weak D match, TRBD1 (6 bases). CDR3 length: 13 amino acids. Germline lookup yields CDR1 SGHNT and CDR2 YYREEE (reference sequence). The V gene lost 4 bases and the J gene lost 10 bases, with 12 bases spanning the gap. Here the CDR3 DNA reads TGTGCCAGCAGCCACAACAGGGACTCACCCCTCCACTTT. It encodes CASSHNRDSPLHF.

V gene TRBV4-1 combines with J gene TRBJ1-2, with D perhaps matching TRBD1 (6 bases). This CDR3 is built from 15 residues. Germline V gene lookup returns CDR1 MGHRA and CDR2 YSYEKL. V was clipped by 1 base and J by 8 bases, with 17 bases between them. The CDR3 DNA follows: TGCGCCAGCAGCCAAGCTCTATGGAACAGGGCCGGCTACACCTTC. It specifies CASSQALWNRAGYTF.

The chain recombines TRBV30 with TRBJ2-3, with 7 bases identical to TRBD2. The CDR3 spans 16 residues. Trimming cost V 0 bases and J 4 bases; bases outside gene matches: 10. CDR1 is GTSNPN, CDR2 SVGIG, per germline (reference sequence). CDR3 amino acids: CAWSVGPASGPDTQYF. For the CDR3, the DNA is TGTGCCTGGAGTGTAGGTCCCGCTAGCGGTCCAGATACGCAGTATTTT.

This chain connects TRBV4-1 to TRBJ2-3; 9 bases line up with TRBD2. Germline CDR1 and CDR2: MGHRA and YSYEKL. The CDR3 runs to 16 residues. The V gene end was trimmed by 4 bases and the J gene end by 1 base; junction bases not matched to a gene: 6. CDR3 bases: TGCGCCAGCAGCCCTTTAGCGGGGGCGCGCACAGATACGCAGTATTTT. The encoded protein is CASSPLAGARTDTQYF.

CDR3 loop: CALGGGTHSTDTQYF. CDR3 nucleotides: TGTGCCTTGGGCGGGGGAACCCATAGCACAGATACGCAGTATTTT. The chain employs TRBV2 and TRBJ2-3, with 7 bases that match TRBD2. CDR1 is SNHLY, CDR2 FYNNEI, per germline. This CDR3 is 15 amino acids long. With 11 bases clipped from V and 0 bases from J, the junction kept 11 bases outside the gene matches.

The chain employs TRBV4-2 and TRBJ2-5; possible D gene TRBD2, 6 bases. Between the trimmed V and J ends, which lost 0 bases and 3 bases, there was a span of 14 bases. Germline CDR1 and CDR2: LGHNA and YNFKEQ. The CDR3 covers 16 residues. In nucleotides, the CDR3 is TGTGCCAGCAGCCAAGACCCCGGGGGTGGTAAAGAGACCCAGTACTTC. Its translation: CASSQDPGGGKETQYF.

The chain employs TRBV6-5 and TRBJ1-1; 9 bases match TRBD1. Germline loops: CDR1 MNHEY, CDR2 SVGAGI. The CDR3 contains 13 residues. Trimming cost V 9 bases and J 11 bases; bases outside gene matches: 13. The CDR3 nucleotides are TGTGCCAGTCACAGGGGGCTCGGATTAGGCGCTTTCTTT. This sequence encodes CASHRGLGLGAFF.

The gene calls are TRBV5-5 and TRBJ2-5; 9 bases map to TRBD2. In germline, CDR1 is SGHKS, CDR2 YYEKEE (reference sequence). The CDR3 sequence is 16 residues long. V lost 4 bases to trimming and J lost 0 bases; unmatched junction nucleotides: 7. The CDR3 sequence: CASSEKRGAYQETQYF. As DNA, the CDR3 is TGTGCCAGCAGCGAAAAGCGGGGGGCGTACCAAGAGACCCAGTACTTC.